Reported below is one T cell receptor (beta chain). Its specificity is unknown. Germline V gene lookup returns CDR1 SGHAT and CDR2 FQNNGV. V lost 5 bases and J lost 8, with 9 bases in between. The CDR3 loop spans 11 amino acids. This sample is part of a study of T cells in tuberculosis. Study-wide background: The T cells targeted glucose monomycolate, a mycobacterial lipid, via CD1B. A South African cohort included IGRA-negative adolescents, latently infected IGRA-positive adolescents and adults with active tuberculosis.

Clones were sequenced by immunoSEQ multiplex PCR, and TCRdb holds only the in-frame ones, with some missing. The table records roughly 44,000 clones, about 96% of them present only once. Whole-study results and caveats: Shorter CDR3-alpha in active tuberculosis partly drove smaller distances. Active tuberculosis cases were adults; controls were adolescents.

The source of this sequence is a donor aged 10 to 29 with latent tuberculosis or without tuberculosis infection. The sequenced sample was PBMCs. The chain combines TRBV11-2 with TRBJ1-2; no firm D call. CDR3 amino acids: CASSPAVGYTF. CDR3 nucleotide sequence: TGTGCCAGCAGCCCCGCGGTGGGCTACACCTTC. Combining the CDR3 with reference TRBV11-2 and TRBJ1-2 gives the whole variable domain EAGVAQSPRYKIIEKRQSVAFWCNPISGHATLYWYQQILGQGPKLLIQFQNNGVVDDSQLPKDRFSAERLKGVDSTLKIQPAKLEDSAVYLCASSPAVGYTFGSGTRLTVV.